Listed here are 21 T cell receptor beta chains from one sample, sequenced in a study of T-cell reconstitution after alpha-beta-depleted transplantation in children (dated by TCRdb to about 2016). The library came from PCR. For sequencing, an Illumina HiSeq 2500 was employed. To normalize quantification of the TCRbeta repertoire, the TCR libraries were built with molecular barcoding that relied on unique molecular identifiers. The public reads were run again by TCRdb, first through fastp at Q25 and then through MiXCR, and only productive beta chains were kept. Identical CDR3 protein sequences are pooled into one entry, listed with their most common genes and DNA. For this sample there are 400,000 to 550,000 distinct CDR3 sequences; over 9.5% appear just once. The top ten hold around 2% of the sample. The sample's treatment or condition, from its label and the paper: allogeneic hematopoietic cell transplantation with graft depleted of TCRalphabeta T cells and CD19 B cells.

The material was PBMCs, obtained before TCRalphabeta/CD19-depleted stem cell transplant. Source of these receptors: a child aged 2-9 years with inherited bone marrow failure, due to receive a stem cell transplant.

This clonotype was observed at least ten times. V usage is TRBV29-1 and J usage is TRBJ2-1; 10 positions match TRBD2. Per germline, CDR1 SQVTM and CDR2 ANQGSEA. The CDR3 is 15 residues long. The V segment lost 3 bases and the J segment 4 bases; nucleotides outside the gene matches: 6. CDR3 protein: CSVEPAGGPYNEQFF. Here the CDR3 DNA reads TGCAGCGTTGAGCCAGCGGGAGGGCCTTACAATGAGCAGTTCTTC.

A remark on this clonotype: No conserved phenylalanine or tryptophan is present at the end of the CDR3, so a read error is the likely explanation. The DNA of the CDR3 is TGCAGCGCAGAAATAGCGGGGTGGTTGGAGACCCAGTACGTC. Its translation is CSAEIAGWLETQYV. The chain carries TRBV29-1 and TRBJ2-5, with TRBD2 matching over 8 bases. Trimming took 7 bases from V and 5 from J; bases not matched to a gene: 12. Germline V CDR1 and CDR2: SQVTM, ANQGSEA. CDR3 length equals 14 residues.

The chain links TRBV10-3 to TRBJ1-1, with 11 bases aligning to TRBD1. V gave up 0 bases and J gave up 1 base; unmatched junction bases: 10. There are 19 residues in the CDR3. Germline lookup yields CDR1 ENHRY and CDR2 SYGVKD. This CDR3 is CAISESSQDRGLRNTEAFF. CDR3 bases: TGTGCCATCAGTGAGTCGTCACAGGACAGGGGGCTTCGGAACACTGAAGCTTTCTTT.

This clonotype occurred many times. The chain joins TRBV29-1 to TRBJ2-1, with 7 nucleotides matching TRBD2. CDR1 and CDR2 (germline): SQVTM, ANQGSEA. The CDR3 spans 15 residues. Unmatched junction bases numbered 10, after V lost 5 bases and J lost 3 bases. The CDR3 DNA follows: TGCAGCGTTCTGGGGGGGGGAGGAAACTACAATGAGCAGTTCTTC. Translating it yields CSVLGGGGNYNEQFF.

This clonotype appeared a single time. It may be a read error: a sequence one base away is much more abundant. The rearrangement links TRBV27 to TRBJ1-5, with a tentative D call TRBD1 (6 bases). The CDR3 sequence is 15 residues long. Germline lookup yields CDR1 MNHEY and CDR2 SMNVEV (reference sequence). The V end lost 0 bases, the J end lost 6 bases, and 12 bases lay between the germline ends. The CDR3 nucleotides read TGTGCCAGCAGTTTATCGGGGGGCAGGGCTCAGCCCCAGCATTTT. The encoded protein is CASSLSGGRAQPQHF.

This clonotype was seen ten or more times. The rearrangement joins TRBV27 to TRBJ2-7, with a weak D call TRBD1 (7 bases). Per the germline V gene, CDR1 is MNHEY and CDR2 is SMNVEV (reference sequence). The CDR3 spans 14 residues. Trimming pared 3 bases from V and 4 bases from J, leaving 13 bases between. CDR3 loop: CASSFGGQKYEQYF. CDR3 in DNA: TGTGCCAGCAGTTTCGGGGGACAGAAGTACGAGCAGTACTTC.

As to this clonotype: One base away lies a much larger clone, so this may be a sequencing read error. The chain employs TRBV27 and TRBJ2-1; D unresolved. The CDR3 extends over 15 amino acids. The germline V gene encodes CDR1 MNHEY and CDR2 SMNVEV (reference sequence). The CDR3, as DNA: TGTGCCAGCAGTTTAGTCCAGCCCAGCTACAATGAGCAGTCCTTC. Its translation is CASSLVQPSYNEQSF.

This clonotype was recorded at least ten times. The chain uses TRBV29-1 and TRBJ2-1; TRBD2 is a possible D gene (6 bases). Germline CDR1 and CDR2: SQVTM and ANQGSEA. The CDR3 is made up of 13 amino acids. V was cut by 4 bases and J by 5 bases, with 12 bases left in between. The CDR3 loop reads CSVGSGEDNEQFF. The CDR3 nucleotides are TGCAGCGTTGGATCGGGAGAGGACAATGAGCAGTTCTTC.

In regard to this clonotype: This may stem from a read error, because a much larger clone lies one nucleotide away. The V and J genes are TRBV20-1 and TRBJ2-7; 7 positions match TRBD2. Germline V gives CDR1 DFQATT, CDR2 SNEGSKA (reference sequence). This CDR3 has 15 amino acids. CDR3 DNA: TGCGGTGCTAGAGATCCCCAGCGGGGCGCCTACGAGCAGTACTTC. The encoded protein is CGARDPQRGAYEQYF.

There are many counts of this clonotype. The chain recombines TRBV6-2 or TRBV6-3 with TRBJ1-2; possible D gene TRBD1, 6 bases. V lost 0 bases and J 7 bases, leaving 15 bases between the germline ends. The CDR3 extends over 15 amino acids. Germline V CDR1 and CDR2: MNHEY, SVGEGT. The chain's CDR3 is CASSYSVEGEVGYTF. CDR3 DNA: TGTGCCAGCAGTTACTCGGTTGAGGGGGAAGTTGGCTACACCTTC.

On this clonotype itself: A much larger clone differs from this one at a single base, so this may be a read error. The chain employs TRBV7-9 and TRBJ2-1; D is perhaps TRBD2 (5 bases). CDR3 length: 15 amino acids. CDR1 and CDR2 (germline): SEHNR, FQNEAQ (reference sequence). V was pared by 3 bases and J by 9 bases, with 18 bases between. The CDR3: CASSFWSAVEGEQFF. Written as DNA, the CDR3 is TGTGCCAGCAGCTTTTGGTCAGCGGTAGAGGGTGAGCAGTTCTTC.

This clonotype came up many times. The genes are TRBV7-9 and TRBJ2-7; no clear D. Trimming removed 3 bases from V and 2 bases from J, with 5 bases in between. The germline gives CDR1 SEHNR, CDR2 FQNEAQ (reference sequence). This CDR3 contains 12 residues. This chain's CDR3 is CASSLTTYEQYF. The CDR3 coding sequence is TGTGCCAGCAGCTTGACCACCTACGAGCAGTACTTC. Full variable domain (remainder filled in from reference TRBV7-9 and TRBJ2-7): DTGVSQNPRHKITKRGQNVTFRCDPISEHNRLYWYRQTLGQGPEFLTYFQNEAQLEKSRLLSDRFSAERPKGSFSTLEIQRTEQGDSAMYLCASSLTTYEQYFGPGTRLTVT.

This clonotype was seen many times. The CDR3 is CSARDLLAGAVETQYF. The CDR3 DNA is TGCAGTGCTAGAGATCTCCTAGCGGGAGCGGTAGAGACCCAGTACTTC. The rearrangement links TRBV20-1 to TRBJ2-5, with TRBD2 matching over 10 bases. The J segment lost 4 bases and the V segment lost 0 bases, leaving 8 bases of the junction unmatched. Looked up from germline, CDR1 is DFQATT and CDR2 is SNEGSKA (reference sequence). The CDR3 runs to 16 residues.

This clonotype was recorded many times. This chain uses TRBV25-1 with TRBJ2-5; a possible D gene is TRBD2 (6 bases). The CDR3 consists of 14 residues. Germline V CDR1 and CDR2: MGHDK, SYGVNS. V was pared by 1 base and J by 2 bases, with 8 bases between. As DNA, the CDR3 is TGTGCCAGCAGTGAATTCCGGGGGCAAGAGACCCAGTACTTC. It specifies CASSEFRGQETQYF.

The V gene is TRBV11-2, the J gene TRBJ2-1, with 9 bases aligning to TRBD2. From germline, CDR1 is SGHAT and CDR2 FQNNGV. V trimming: 4 bases; J trimming: 5 bases; junction bases outside the gene matches: 9. The CDR3 has 16 amino acids. CDR3 DNA: TGTGCCAGCAGCTCTTATTCCGGGACTAGCCACAATGAGCAGTTCTTC. This sequence encodes CASSSYSGTSHNEQFF.

In this sample, this clonotype turned up many times. This sequence joins TRBV2 and TRBJ1-4; TRBD1 matches 8 bases. The CDR3 sequence is 17 residues long. Per the germline V gene, CDR1 is SNHLY and CDR2 is FYNNEI. V trimming: 8 bases; J trimming: 7 bases; junction bases outside the gene matches: 18. The CDR3 bases are TGTGCCAGCGAACTCGGACAGGGATCTGAATCAAGTGAAAAACTGTTTTTT. Translating gives CASELGQGSESSEKLFF.

Ten or more counts support this clonotype. V is TRBV5-1 and J is TRBJ2-6; D perhaps matches TRBD1 (5 bases). The CDR3 extends over 15 amino acids. Trimming took off 4 bases at V and 0 bases at J, with 8 bases between the two ends. Germline V gene lookup returns CDR1 SGHRS and CDR2 YFSETQ. The CDR3 DNA reads TGCGCCAGCAGCCGACAGTACTCTGGGGCCAACGTCCTGACTTTC. Translating it yields CASSRQYSGANVLTF.

This clonotype was counted at least ten times. The chain has TRBV9 and TRBJ2-7, with a possible D match to TRBD1 (7 bases). V lost 4 bases and J lost 3, with 17 bases in between. The CDR3 runs to 15 residues. CDR1 is SGDLS and CDR2 is YYNGEE in the germline V gene. Here the CDR3 DNA reads TGTGCCAGCAGCCTCGGAGGGGGCTTAAGCTACGAGCAGTACTTC. Its protein is CASSLGGGLSYEQYF.

In this sample, this clonotype turned up many times. V usage is TRBV5-1 and J usage is TRBJ2-5; D gene uncertain. V lost 0 bases and J lost 5, with 5 bases in between. The germline CDR1 and CDR2 sequences are SGHRS and YFSETQ. The CDR3 spans 12 residues. CDR3 nucleotide sequence: TGCGCCAGCAGCTTGGGTAGTGAGACCCAGTACTTC. This sequence encodes CASSLGSETQYF.

This clonotype occurred many times. The rearrangement joins TRBV21-1 to TRBJ2-3; the table's D call, TRBD2, has no DNA check behind it. TRBV21-1 is a pseudogene segment. CDR3 length: 20 amino acids. CDR3: CASSPVWLAGGEATTDTQYF. In DNA, the CDR3 is TGTGCCAGCAGCCCCGTGTGGCTAGCGGGAGGGGAGGCCACGACAGATACGCAGTATTTT.

Remarks on this clonotype: This clone may be a read error of a much larger clone one base away. The CDR3 nucleotides are TGTGCCACTAGGGGCCTAGCGGGAGGAAATACGCAGTATTTT. This gives the protein CATRGLAGGNTQYF. The chain combines TRBV7-9 with TRBJ2-3, with 11 bases aligning to TRBD2. This CDR3 has 14 amino acids. Germline V lookup: CDR1 SEHNR, CDR2 FQNEAQ (reference sequence). V dropped 10 bases and J dropped 7; count of bases not matched to a gene: 10.